These 14 T cell receptor beta chains originate from one sample sequenced in a study of blood T cell repertoires in COVID-19. Produced via immunoSEQ multiplex PCR; TCRdb's table is partial and in-frame only. The repertoire has around 150,000 clones, around 92% of them found once; the top ten carry nearly 5%. The specimen was peripheral blood. Receptors originate from a man aged 25-45 years with COVID-19, enrolled during active disease.

V gene TRBV29-1 combines with J gene TRBJ2-1; the match to TRBD1 covers 10 bases. V lost 4 bases, J lost 5 bases, and 2 bases stayed unmatched. This CDR3 region has 13 residues. The germline CDR1 and CDR2 sequences are SQVTM and ANQGSEA. The CDR3 loop reads CSVGDRGNNEQFF. The CDR3 region has the DNA TGCAGCGTTGGGGACAGGGGCAACAATGAGCAGTTCTTC.

V gene TRBV2 combines with J gene TRBJ1-1, with a weak D call TRBD1 (5 bases). Trimming cost V 4 bases and J 1 base, with 10 bases left between them. The CDR3 has 14 amino acids. CDR1 SNHLY and CDR2 FYNNEI come from the germline V gene. CDR3 amino acids: CASSVGLSNTEAFF. Written as DNA, the CDR3 is TGTGCCAGCAGTGTGGGACTTTCGAACACTGAAGCTTTCTTT.

The rearrangement joins TRBV15 to TRBJ1-2; 7 nucleotides agree with TRBD1. The CDR3 is made up of 14 amino acids. The germline CDR1 and CDR2 sequences are LNHNV and YYDKDF (reference sequence). Germline trimming cut 3 bases from V and 7 bases from J; bases unmatched to any gene: 8. This chain's CDR3 is CATSRSTGWGGYTF. The CDR3 DNA reads as TGTGCCACCAGCAGGTCGACAGGGTGGGGTGGCTACACCTTC.

The chain employs TRBV6-2 or TRBV6-3 and TRBJ1-2, with D possibly being TRBD1 (6 bases). This CDR3 has 18 residues. From germline, CDR1 is MNHEY and CDR2 SVGEGT. Trimming shortened V by 0 bases and J by 5 bases, and 22 bases separated the two germline ends. The CDR3 reads CASSYSKVRDKPGYGYTF. CDR3 bases: TGTGCCAGCAGTTACTCGAAGGTCAGGGACAAACCTGGGTATGGCTACACCTTC.

The gene calls are TRBV6-5 and TRBJ2-7, with D unclear. Germline V gives CDR1 MNHEY, CDR2 SVGAGI. The ends were cut back, 0 bases at V and 6 bases at J, with 9 bases in the middle. There are 13 residues in the CDR3. CDR3 DNA sequence: TGTGCCAGCAGTTACTCTAGCATTACCGAGCAGTACTTC. It codes for CASSYSSITEQYF.

V is TRBV7-9 and J is TRBJ2-2; no clear D. The V end was cut by 1 base, the J end by 5 bases, with 11 bases between. This CDR3 contains 15 residues. CDR1 is SEHNR, CDR2 FQNEAQ, per germline (reference sequence). The CDR3 DNA sequence: TGTGCCAGCAGCTTAGTACCAGGCCAAACCGGGGAGCTGTTTTTT. Its translation is CASSLVPGQTGELFF.

This chain links TRBV5-4 with TRBJ2-2; D call uncertain. This CDR3 spans 15 amino acids. The V end was cut by 1 base, the J end by 0 bases, with 7 bases between. Germline V CDR1 and CDR2: SGHNT, YYREEE (reference sequence). In DNA, the CDR3 is TGTGCCAGCAGCTTGCAGGCTACGAACACCGGGGAGCTGTTTTTT. It is translated as CASSLQATNTGELFF.

The V and J genes are TRBV6-1 and TRBJ1-2; weak D call: TRBD1 (5 bases). Germline CDR1 reads MNHNS; CDR2 reads SASEGT. V lost 3 bases to trimming and J lost 5 bases, with 16 bases between them. CDR3 length: 15 residues. The chain's CDR3 is CASSDAGGGSYGYTF. For the CDR3, the DNA is TGTGCCAGCAGTGACGCTGGGGGGGGATCATATGGCTACACCTTC.

The V call is TRBV7-9, the J call TRBJ1-2, with D perhaps TRBD1 (5 bases). The V and J ends lost 5 bases and 8 bases respectively, with 15 bases between them. CDR1 and CDR2 from the germline V gene are SEHNR and FQNEAQ (reference sequence). The CDR3 loop spans 13 amino acids. The CDR3 region has the DNA TGTGCCAGCAGCCTCAGGGAGGTTGTGGGCTACACCTTC. It is translated as CASSLREVVGYTF.

The gene calls are TRBV28 and TRBJ2-1; D is uncertain. Trimming removed 6 bases from V and 7 bases from J, with 16 bases in between. From germline, CDR1 is MDHEN and CDR2 SYDVKM. The length of the CDR3 is 14 residues. The CDR3, as DNA: TGTGCCAGCAGCCCACCTCTAGTTTCAAATGAGCAGTTCTTC. Protein product: CASSPPLVSNEQFF.

The rearrangement joins TRBV10-3 to TRBJ2-7; 8 bases match TRBD1. Trimming cost V 4 bases and J 3 bases; bases outside gene matches: 2. CDR1 is ENHRY, CDR2 SYGVKD, per germline. CDR3 length equals 13 residues. The CDR3 region has the DNA TGTGCCATCAGTGTAACAGGGGGCTACGAGCAGTACTTC. As protein: CAISVTGGYEQYF.

Here the CDR3 DNA reads TGCGCCAGCAGCCGATCTCGGGCTAGCGGGAGAGAGACCCAGTACTTC. Its protein is CASSRSRASGRETQYF. The gene calls are TRBV4-3 and TRBJ2-5, with 10 bases matching TRBD2. Germline CDR1 is LGHNA and CDR2 is YSLEER. V dropped 4 bases and J dropped 4; count of bases not matched to a gene: 9. This CDR3 has 16 residues.

CDR3 residues: CASSPPGGTGGRNEKLFF. The DNA for the CDR3 is TGTGCCAGCTCACCTCCGGGCGGGACAGGGGGCCGGAATGAAAAACTGTTTTTT. The V and J genes are TRBV18 and TRBJ1-4; the match to TRBD1 covers 12 bases. The CDR3 is 18 residues long. Germline CDR1 reads KGHSH; CDR2 reads LQKENI. The J segment lost 5 bases and the V segment lost 3 bases, leaving 10 bases of the junction unmatched.

The genes are TRBV3-1 (or the pseudogene TRBV3-2) and TRBJ2-1, with TRBD1 identical over 7 bases. Looked up from germline, CDR1 is LGHDT and CDR2 is YNNKEL (reference sequence). The junction had 6 bases not matched to a gene; V was cut back by 6 bases and J by 4 bases. The CDR3 consists of 14 residues. CDR3 bases: TGTGCCAGCAGGTTGGGACAGCTTTACAATGAGCAGTTCTTC. Translated, it gives CASRLGQLYNEQFF.